These T cell receptor beta chains were read from a single sample in a study of cytomegalovirus exposure and HLA in healthy donors. The data were produced by immunoSEQ multiplex PCR, yet TCRdb's version contains in-frame clones alone and is incomplete. This repertoire includes more than 50,000 clones. Sequencing was performed on PBMCs. Every receptor here comes from a man aged 45-65 years in good health and CMV-seropositive. CDR3s include the opening cysteine and the closing phenylalanine or tryptophan. A D gene is named only where the DNA matches it firmly.

TGTGCCAGCAGCGGATACTGGGGGGACACTGAAGCTTTCTTT | CASSGYWGDTEAFF | TRBJ1-1 | - | TRBV6-6
TGTGCCAGCAGCCGGGCAGCGGGGGCCCAGACAGATACGCAGTATTTT | CASSRAAGAQTDTQYF | TRBJ2-3 | TRBD2 | TRBV4-2
TGCGCCAGCAGCCAGGGTGAGGTCGCTCGGGCTGAAGCTTTCTTT | CASSQGEVARAEAFF | TRBJ1-1 | - | TRBV4-1
TGTGCCAGCTCACCCCCCAGGGTCACAAAAAACATTCAGTACTTC | CASSPPRVTKNIQYF | TRBJ2-4 | - | TRBV18
TGTGCCTGGCGTATCTACCGGGACAGGGAAGGGGGTGAGGAGCAGTACTTC | CAWRIYRDREGGEEQYF | TRBJ2-7 | TRBD1 | TRBV30
TGTGCCAGCAGCCCCTCATTGGGACAGAACTATGGCTACACCTTC | CASSPSLGQNYGYTF | TRBJ1-2 | TRBD1 | TRBV7-2
TGTGCCAGTAGCGACAGTCCCTCTGAAGCTTTCTTT | CASSDSPSEAFF | TRBJ1-1 | - | TRBV19
TGTGCCAGCAGCGTAGGTGGCGGGAGAGGGTACGAGCAGTACTTC | CASSVGGGRGYEQYF | TRBJ2-7 | TRBD2 | TRBV9
TGTGCCAGCTCCCCGGGACAGGGGGCGTATGGGGCCAACGTCCTGACTTTC | CASSPGQGAYGANVLTF | TRBJ2-6 | TRBD1 | TRBV18
TGTGCCATCAGTGGACAGGGGAACACCGGGGAGCTGTTTTTT | CAISGQGNTGELFF | TRBJ2-2 | TRBD1 | TRBV10-3
TGTGCCAGCAGTGCACAGGGGTCAGACGAGCAGTACTTC | CASSAQGSDEQYF | TRBJ2-7 | TRBD1 | TRBV28
TGTGCCAGCAGACCCCTACTAGCGGGGGGCACAGATACGCAGTATTTT | CASRPLLAGGTDTQYF | TRBJ2-3 | TRBD2 | TRBV27
TGTGCCAGCAGAGCGACCGAGAACACTGAAGCTTTCTTT | CASRATENTEAFF | TRBJ1-1 | - | TRBV2
TGTGCCAGCAGCTTAGGGCGCGGGAGCGGGAATTCACCCCTCCACTTT | CASSLGRGSGNSPLHF | TRBJ1-6 | - | TRBV13
TGTGCCAGCAGCCCAGAAGTAGCGGGGGGGAGCTACGAGCAGTACTTC | CASSPEVAGGSYEQYF | TRBJ2-7 | TRBD2 | TRBV4-2
TGCGCCAGCAGCTTGGAGGAGGGGGCGAACTATGGCTACACCTTC | CASSLEEGANYGYTF | TRBJ1-2 | TRBD1 | TRBV5-1
TGTGCCAGCAGCACGGGACAGCGCACAGATACGCAGTATTTT | CASSTGQRTDTQYF | TRBJ2-3 | TRBD1 | TRBV5-4
TGTGCCAGCTCACTCTCCATGATAGCGGGAGAAACAGATACGCAGTATTTT | CASSLSMIAGETDTQYF | TRBJ2-3 | TRBD2 | TRBV18
TGCAGCGTTGAAACAAATGGCTACACCTTC | CSVETNGYTF | TRBJ1-2 | - | TRBV29-1
TGTGCCAGCAGCTTTCAGAGGTCCGGGGAGCTGTTTTTT | CASSFQRSGELFF | TRBJ2-2 | - | TRBV28
TGCGCCAGCAGCCAAGGGAGGGATGGGTCCCTGTATGGCTACACCTTC | CASSQGRDGSLYGYTF | TRBJ1-2 | - | TRBV4-3
TGTGCCAGCAGTTACTCTTGGGCCCCAGTCTCCTACGAGCAGTACTTC | CASSYSWAPVSYEQYF | TRBJ2-7 | - | TRBV6-5
TGTGCCAGTAGTATATGGACTAGCGGGGCGTACAATGAGCAGTTCTTC | CASSIWTSGAYNEQFF | TRBJ2-1 | TRBD2 | TRBV19
TGTGCCACCAGCCCGATCCGGGACTCCTCGAACACCGGGGAGCTGTTTTTT | CATSPIRDSSNTGELFF | TRBJ2-2 | - | TRBV15
TGCGCCAGCAGCTTGGGGGACAGGGGCCTTATTGAAGCTTTCTTT | CASSLGDRGLIEAFF | TRBJ1-1 | TRBD1 | TRBV5-1
TGTGCCAGTAGTATAGGTCCTAGCGGGAGATACACAGATACGCAGTATTTT | CASSIGPSGRYTDTQYF | TRBJ2-3 | TRBD2 | TRBV19
TGTGCCAGTAGGAGACTAGCGATCGAAACAGATACGCAGTATTTT | CASRRLAIETDTQYF | TRBJ2-3 | TRBD2 | TRBV19
TGTGCCAGCAGTGGGCAGGCTGAAGGAAACACCATATATTTT | CASSGQAEGNTIYF | TRBJ1-3 | - | TRBV5-5
TGTGCCAGCAGACACCTACGGGGAGGAAACGAGCAGTACTTC | CASRHLRGGNEQYF | TRBJ2-7 | - | TRBV7-8
TGTGCCAGTAGTACAATTACAGGCACTGAAGCTTTCTTT | CASSTITGTEAFF | TRBJ1-1 | - | TRBV19
TGTGCCAGCAGTTTAGGAGCGTACGAGCAGTACTTC | CASSLGAYEQYF | TRBJ2-7 | - | TRBV28
TGTGCCAGCAGCAAAGCAGGGGGCCAGAACACCGGGGAGCTGTTTTTT | CASSKAGGQNTGELFF | TRBJ2-2 | TRBD1 | TRBV9
TGTGCCAGCAGCAAGACAGGGAACGACAATGAGCAGTTCTTC | CASSKTGNDNEQFF | TRBJ2-1 | TRBD1 | TRBV7-6
TGCGCCAGCAGCCAAGTAATGGGGACAGGAGACAATGAGCAGTTCTTC | CASSQVMGTGDNEQFF | TRBJ2-1 | TRBD1 | TRBV4-3
TGTGCCAGCAGACCCGGACAGGGGAGGCTGAACACTGAAGCTTTCTTT | CASRPGQGRLNTEAFF | TRBJ1-1 | TRBD1 | TRBV28
TGTGCCAGCAGTTTATTCTTTAGGGGGGACAGGACCCTAGACCCTTTCTTT | CASSLFFRGDRTLDPFF | TRBJ1-1 | TRBD1 | TRBV28
TGTGCCAGCAGCCAAGATTTGGGGGGGTCTAATGAAAAACTGTTTTTT | CASSQDLGGSNEKLFF | TRBJ1-4 | - | TRBV4-2
TGTGCCAGCAGCCCCGTGGGCAGCTATGGCTACACCTTC | CASSPVGSYGYTF | TRBJ1-2 | - | TRBV7-6
TGTGCCTGGAGTGGGCAGGGTAATAATTCACCCCTCCACTTT | CAWSGQGNNSPLHF | TRBJ1-6 | - | TRBV30
TGTGCCAGCAGCGGAGCACGGGAGACCCAGTACTTC | CASSGARETQYF | TRBJ2-5 | - | TRBV7-9
TGTGCCATCAGTGACATACAGGTGATCTCTGGAAACACCATATATTTT | CAISDIQVISGNTIYF | TRBJ1-3 | - | TRBV10-3
TGTGCCAGCAGCATTGGGGGCGGGGGGGTAGATACGCAGTATTTT | CASSIGGGGVDTQYF | TRBJ2-3 | TRBD2 | TRBV4-2
TGTGCCATCAGCGCACAGGGCTCTGGGGCCAACGTCCTGACTTTC | CAISAQGSGANVLTF | TRBJ2-6 | - | TRBV10-3
TGTGCCATCAGTCTCGGGACAGGGGGTCATGTGGAGACCCAGTACTTC | CAISLGTGGHVETQYF | TRBJ2-5 | TRBD1 | TRBV10-3
TGCGCCAGCAGCCAAGACCCGGGACTTCTCTCTGGGGCCAACGTCCTGACTTTC | CASSQDPGLLSGANVLTF | TRBJ2-6 | - | TRBV4-3
TGCAGCGTTGGGGGGGGAGCTAACTATGGCTACACCTTC | CSVGGGANYGYTF | TRBJ1-2 | - | TRBV29-1
TGTGCCAGCAGTTTATTTGGGACAGGTACCTACGAGCAGTACTTC | CASSLFGTGTYEQYF | TRBJ2-7 | TRBD1 | TRBV28
TGTGCCAGCAGCGCCGGACAGGGTGGTACGCAGTATTTT | CASSAGQGGTQYF | TRBJ2-3 | TRBD1 | TRBV6-4
TGCGCCAGCAGCCGGGAGGGTAGCGGGGGGTATGGAGATACGCAGTATTTT | CASSREGSGGYGDTQYF | TRBJ2-3 | TRBD2 | TRBV5-1
TGTGCCAGCAGCGTTTCTGGCACCCTGAACACTGAAGCTTTCTTT | CASSVSGTLNTEAFF | TRBJ1-1 | - | TRBV14
TGTGCCAGCAGTGAATGGGAGGGTAGAGCAAGGAATGAGCAGTTCTTC | CASSEWEGRARNEQFF | TRBJ2-1 | TRBD2 | TRBV25-1
TGTGCCAGCAGCGGGGGACAGGGGGCCACCTACGAGCAGTACTTC | CASSGGQGATYEQYF | TRBJ2-7 | TRBD1 | TRBV9
TGCGCCAGCAGCCGTGACAGTCAGACGAACAATGAGCAGTTCTTC | CASSRDSQTNNEQFF | TRBJ2-1 | - | TRBV5-1
TGCGCCAGCAGCTTGCAAGGGGATGGCTACACCTTC | CASSLQGDGYTF | TRBJ1-2 | - | TRBV5-1
TGTGCCAGCAGCCATGGAGGGGTAACGGATGGCTACACCTTC | CASSHGGVTDGYTF | TRBJ1-2 | - | TRBV4-2
TGTGCCAGTAGTATATGGACTAGCGGGACGGACGAGCAGTACTTC | CASSIWTSGTDEQYF | TRBJ2-7 | TRBD2 | TRBV19